The 21 T cell receptor beta chains presented below share a single source sample, sequenced in a study of blood T cell repertoires in COVID-19. TCRdb's table, derived via immunoSEQ multiplex PCR, lists solely in-frame clones and lacks some. Found here are around 130,000 clones, 84% of them singletons; the top ten hold 9.5% to 15%. Sequenced material: peripheral blood. All receptors come from a human donor in a cohort sampled during active COVID-19.

The gene calls are TRBV7-2 and TRBJ2-1, with 7 bases identical to TRBD2. The V segment lost 8 bases and the J segment 7 bases; nucleotides outside the gene matches: 14. Germline V CDR1 and CDR2: SGHTA, FQGNSA. CDR3 length: 15 residues. The CDR3 sequence is CASSWGGLPINEQFF. The DNA of the CDR3 is TGTGCCAGCTCTTGGGGGGGACTCCCTATTAATGAGCAGTTCTTC.

The chain couples TRBV9 to TRBJ2-7; a weak D match, TRBD2 (5 bases). This CDR3 contains 13 residues. Trimming removed 4 bases at V and 1 base at J, with 9 bases between. CDR1 is SGDLS, CDR2 YYNGEE, per germline. DNA for the CDR3: TGTGCCAGCAGCAGCCGAGGGTCCTACGAGCAGTACTTC. Protein sequence: CASSSRGSYEQYF.

V and J are TRBV6-5 and TRBJ2-2; TRBD2 matches at 9 bases. Germline V lookup: CDR1 MNHEY, CDR2 SVGAGI. Trimming took 10 bases from V and 0 from J; bases not matched to a gene: 3. The CDR3 has 14 amino acids. CDR3 DNA sequence: TGTGCCACCCGCGGGGGGGCGAACACCGGGGAGCTGTTTTTT. Residues: CATRGGANTGELFF.

In regard to this clone: The same CDR3 also results from other DNA sequences found in this sample. This sequence joins TRBV28 and TRBJ1-5; D might be TRBD1 (6 bases). The germline V and J ends were trimmed by 5 bases and 7 bases, with 12 bases remaining between them. CDR1 MDHEN and CDR2 SYDVKM come from the germline V gene. This CDR3 region has 13 residues. CDR3 residues: CASSEQGLQPQHF. CDR3 DNA sequence: TGTGCCAGCAGTGAACAGGGATTACAGCCCCAGCATTTT.

The table lists this clone with a few counts. The chain is built from TRBV5-1 and TRBJ2-1; the match to TRBD2 covers 10 bases. Germline CDR1 reads SGHRS; CDR2 reads YFSETQ. The CDR3 runs to 15 residues. V lost 4 bases to trimming and J lost 7 bases; unmatched junction nucleotides: 8. CDR3 coding DNA: TGCGCCAGCAGCGGATCAAGCGGGGGGGCAAATGAGCAGTTCTTC. Translated: CASSGSSGGANEQFF. Complete variable domain (other parts from reference TRBV5-1 and TRBJ2-1): KAGVTQTPRYLIKTRGQQVTLSCSPISGHRSVSWYQQTPGQGLQFLFEYFSETQRNKGNFPGRFSGRQFSNSRSEMNVSTLELGDSALYLCASSGSSGGANEQFFGPGTRLTVL.

The chain has TRBV23-1 and TRBJ2-5, with 7 bases fitting TRBD1. TRBV23-1 is designated an ORF whose function remains uncertain. The CDR3 runs to 17 residues. V shed 1 base and J 0 bases; nucleotides not matched to a gene: 8. The CDR3 protein is CASSQYGDREYQETQYF. Here the CDR3 DNA reads TGCGCCAGCAGTCAATACGGAGACAGGGAGTACCAAGAGACCCAGTACTTC.

This sequence joins TRBV14 and TRBJ2-4, with 10 bases aligning to TRBD2. The V segment lost 7 bases and the J segment 7 bases; nucleotides outside the gene matches: 10. Germline values: CDR1 SGHDN, CDR2 FVKESK. The CDR3 sequence is 15 residues long. The CDR3 here is CASTLSGGAGNIQYF. The CDR3 coding sequence is TGTGCCAGCACCCTCAGCGGGGGGGCTGGGAACATTCAGTACTTC.

The gene calls are TRBV5-1 and TRBJ1-1, with 7 bases lining up with TRBD1. V lost 1 base, J lost 1 base, and 4 bases stayed unmatched. CDR1 and CDR2 from the germline V gene are SGHRS and YFSETQ. The CDR3 has 15 amino acids. This CDR3 is CASSLTDRTNTEAFF. The DNA of the CDR3 is TGCGCCAGCAGCTTGACGGACAGGACGAACACTGAAGCTTTCTTT.

This clone was recorded once. The genes are TRBV10-3 and TRBJ2-2; 10 bases match TRBD1. Germline CDR1 ENHRY, CDR2 SYGVKD. This CDR3 spans 14 amino acids. V was pared by 10 bases and J by 1 base, with 3 bases of the junction left unmatched. Here the CDR3 DNA reads TGTGCCACCCGGGACAGGGGGAACACCGGGGAGCTGTTTTTT. Amino acid sequence: CATRDRGNTGELFF.

This chain uses TRBV5-1 with TRBJ2-2, with a possible D match to TRBD2 (5 bases). Germline loops: CDR1 SGHRS, CDR2 YFSETQ. The CDR3 sequence is 15 residues long. V lost 0 bases and J 1 base, leaving 7 bases between the germline ends. The CDR3 loop reads CASSLGTQNTGELFF. The CDR3, as DNA: TGCGCCAGCAGCTTGGGGACTCAGAACACCGGGGAGCTGTTTTTT.

This chain uses TRBV4-1 with TRBJ2-3, with TRBD2 matching 12 bases. Germline V gene lookup returns CDR1 MGHRA and CDR2 YSYEKL. The V segment lost 1 base and the J segment 1 base; nucleotides outside the gene matches: 9. CDR3 length equals 19 residues. In DNA form, the CDR3 reads TGCGCCAGCAGCCAAGCCACTAGCGGGGGGCTCGGAGGCACAGATACGCAGTATTTT. Translation gives CASSQATSGGLGGTDTQYF.

The chain couples TRBV30 to TRBJ1-5; D gene unclear. V lost 2 bases and J 7 bases, leaving 15 bases between the germline ends. This CDR3 region has 14 residues. Looked up from germline, CDR1 is GTSNPN and CDR2 is SVGIG (reference sequence). Here the CDR3 reads CAWSSSATSQPQHF. The CDR3 DNA sequence: TGTGCCTGGAGTTCCTCGGCGACAAGCCAGCCCCAGCATTTT.

The V and J genes are TRBV25-1 and TRBJ2-1, with 13 nucleotides matching TRBD2. The CDR3 contains 16 residues. Looked up from germline, CDR1 is MGHDK and CDR2 is SYGVNS. Trimming at V came to 3 bases and at J to 6 bases, leaving 5 bases not matched to a gene. The chain's CDR3 is CASSELTSGGINEQFF. DNA of the CDR3: TGTGCCAGCAGTGAGTTGACTAGCGGGGGGATCAATGAGCAGTTCTTC.

The V call is TRBV29-1, the J call TRBJ1-5; the match to TRBD1 covers 11 bases. This CDR3 is built from 13 residues. With V trimmed by 6 bases and J by 4 bases, 2 bases remained unmatched. CDR1 and CDR2 from the germline V gene are SQVTM and ANQGSEA. The CDR3 DNA is TGCAGCGTAGGACAGGGGGCGAATCAGCCCCAGCATTTT. This codes for CSVGQGANQPQHF. The whole variable domain, remainder taken from reference TRBV29-1 and TRBJ1-5, is SAVISQKPSRDICQRGTSLTIQCQVDSQVTMMFWYRQQPGQSLTLIATANQGSEATYESGFVIDKFPISRPNLTFSTLTVSNMSPEDSSIYLCSVGQGANQPQHFGDGTRLSIL.

This clone has ten or more counts. This chain links TRBV6-5 with TRBJ2-7; D possibly corresponds to TRBD1 (6 bases). V gave up 7 bases and J gave up 7 bases, with 14 bases separating them. Germline V lookup: CDR1 MNHEY, CDR2 SVGAGI. CDR3 length: 12 amino acids. The CDR3 spells CASTRGAAEQYF. CDR3 DNA: TGTGCCAGCACCAGGGGCGCGGCGGAGCAGTACTTC.

The rearrangement joins TRBV25-1 to TRBJ2-1, with 8 positions matching TRBD2. Losses at the gene ends were 3 bases for V and 6 bases for J; bases not matched to a gene: 7. The CDR3 sequence is 15 residues long. Germline lookup yields CDR1 MGHDK and CDR2 SYGVNS. This chain's CDR3 is CASSDGTRGRNEQFF. Here the CDR3 DNA reads TGTGCCAGCAGTGACGGGACTAGGGGCCGCAATGAGCAGTTCTTC.

V is TRBV3-1 (or the pseudogene TRBV3-2) and J is TRBJ1-1, with a possible D match to TRBD1 (5 bases). Trimming removed 3 bases at V and 11 bases at J, with 19 bases between. This CDR3 is built from 14 residues. Germline assignment: CDR1 LGHDT and CDR2 YNNKEL (reference sequence). The CDR3 coding sequence is TGTGCCAGCAGCCATCAAGATGGGGGAGGGTGGGCTTTCTTT. It specifies CASSHQDGGGWAFF.

This chain connects TRBV6-5 to TRBJ2-2; D not resolved. The V gene's germline CDR1 is MNHEY and CDR2 SVGAGI. CDR3 length: 12 amino acids. The V and J ends lost 9 bases and 1 base respectively, with 6 bases between them. The CDR3 DNA sequence: TGTGCCAGTAGGAGGAACACCGGGGAGCTGTTTTTT. Translating gives CASRRNTGELFF.

This clone came up once. The chain employs TRBV4-1 and TRBJ2-1; 11 bases line up with TRBD2. Germline V gene sequence: CDR1 MGHRA, CDR2 YSYEKL. V lost 5 bases to trimming and J lost 7 bases; unmatched junction nucleotides: 7. CDR3 length: 15 residues. CDR3 in amino acids: CASSTDSGGANEQFF. CDR3 DNA: TGCGCCAGCAGCACCGATAGCGGGGGGGCGAATGAGCAGTTCTTC.

The rearrangement joins TRBV5-1 to TRBJ1-1; 11 bases are a match to TRBD1. The CDR3 is 17 residues long. Germline CDR1 and CDR2: SGHRS and YFSETQ. With V trimmed by 2 bases and J by 4 bases, 10 bases remained unmatched. The CDR3 DNA sequence: TGCGCCAGCAGCTTTGGGCCGGGACAGGGGGTTTCCACTGAAGCTTTCTTT. Protein product: CASSFGPGQGVSTEAFF.

V is TRBV30 and J is TRBJ1-1; D is ambiguous. Per the germline V gene, CDR1 is GTSNPN and CDR2 is SVGIG (reference sequence). Between the trimmed V and J ends, which lost 2 bases and 0 bases, there was a span of 4 bases. The CDR3 runs 12 residues. This CDR3 reads CAWSLMNTEAFF. CDR3 bases: TGTGCCTGGAGTCTTATGAACACTGAAGCTTTCTTT.